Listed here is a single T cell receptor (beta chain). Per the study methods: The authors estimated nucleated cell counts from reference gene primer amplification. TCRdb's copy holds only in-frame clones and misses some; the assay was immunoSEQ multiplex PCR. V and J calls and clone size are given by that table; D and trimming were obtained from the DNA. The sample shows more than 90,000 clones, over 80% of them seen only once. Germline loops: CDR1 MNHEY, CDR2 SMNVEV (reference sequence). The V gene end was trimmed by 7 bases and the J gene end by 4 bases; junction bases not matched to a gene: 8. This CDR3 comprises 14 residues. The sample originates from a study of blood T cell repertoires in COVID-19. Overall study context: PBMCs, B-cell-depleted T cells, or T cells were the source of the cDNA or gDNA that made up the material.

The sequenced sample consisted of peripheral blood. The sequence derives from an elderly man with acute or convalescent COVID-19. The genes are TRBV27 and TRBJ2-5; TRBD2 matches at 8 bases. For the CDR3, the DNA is TGTGCCAGCAAACGGGGGGCGGGGGGAGAGACCCAGTACTTC. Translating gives CASKRGAGGETQYF.